This T cell receptor (beta chain) was obtained from a study of blood T cell repertoires in COVID-19. Across the study: Acute-phase and convalescent COVID-19 samples originated in the United States, Italy and Spain. PBMCs, B-cell-depleted T cells, or T cells were the source of the cDNA or gDNA that made up the material.

In the study's own analysis: Reference gene primer amplification in the assay estimated nucleated cell counts. The data were produced by immunoSEQ multiplex PCR, yet TCRdb's version contains in-frame clones alone and is incomplete. That table supplies the V and J calls and clone size; D and trimming were determined from the DNA. The sample has nearly 50,000 clones, approximately 85% seen once. The germline CDR1 and CDR2 sequences are MDHEN and SYDVKM. The V end was cut by 5 bases, the J end by 6 bases, with 11 bases between. This CDR3 is 12 amino acids long. The rearrangement links TRBV28 to TRBJ2-7; D ambiguous. The source is a human donor in a cohort sampled during active COVID-19. The sequencing sample was made of peripheral blood. The chain's CDR3 is CASSLGAREQYF. The CDR3 bases are TGTGCCAGCAGTCTCGGTGCTCGCGAGCAGTACTTC. Filled out from reference TRBV28 and TRBJ2-7, the complete variable domain reads DVKVTQSSRYLVKRTGEKVFLECVQDMDHENMFWYRQDPGLGLRLIYFSYDVKMKEKGDIPEGYSVSREKKERFSLILESASTNQTSMYLCASSLGAREQYFGPGTRLTVT.